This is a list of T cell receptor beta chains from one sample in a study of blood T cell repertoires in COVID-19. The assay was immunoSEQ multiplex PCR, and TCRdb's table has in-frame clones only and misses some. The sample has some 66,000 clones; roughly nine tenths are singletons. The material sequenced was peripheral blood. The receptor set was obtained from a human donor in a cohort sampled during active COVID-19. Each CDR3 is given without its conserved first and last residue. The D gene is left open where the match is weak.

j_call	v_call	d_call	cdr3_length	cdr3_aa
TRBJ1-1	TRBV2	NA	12	ASSEISDNTEAF
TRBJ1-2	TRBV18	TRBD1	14	ASSPTQLDRLGGYT
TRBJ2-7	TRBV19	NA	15	ASIEDRPKLYSYEQY
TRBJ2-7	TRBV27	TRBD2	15	ASSLSATSGRAYEQY
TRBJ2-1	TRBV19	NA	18	ASSPGTGVLTSGRYNEQF
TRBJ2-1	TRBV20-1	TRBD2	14	SASALAGGRNNEQF
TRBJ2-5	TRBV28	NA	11	ASTLPGDETQY
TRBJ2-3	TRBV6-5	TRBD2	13	ASSRSGGAADTQY
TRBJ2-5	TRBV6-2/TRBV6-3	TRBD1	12	ASSLRQGGETQY
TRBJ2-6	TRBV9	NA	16	ASSVEARASSGANVLT
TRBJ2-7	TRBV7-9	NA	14	ASSFARGAGLQEQY
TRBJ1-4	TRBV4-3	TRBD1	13	ASSPDRATNEKLF
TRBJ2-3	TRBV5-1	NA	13	ASSLATQTTDTQY
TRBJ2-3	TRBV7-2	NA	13	ASSLVSIRTDTQY
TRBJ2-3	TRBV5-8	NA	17	ASSLGGGLSGYGTDTQY
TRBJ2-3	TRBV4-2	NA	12	ASSQDMVADTQY
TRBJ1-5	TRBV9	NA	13	ASSVDGGLNQPQH
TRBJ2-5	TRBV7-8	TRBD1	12	ASSFRQGRETQY
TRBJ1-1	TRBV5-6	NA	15	ASSPLGLRSGGTEAF
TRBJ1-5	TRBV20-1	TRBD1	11	SASMTGSQPQH
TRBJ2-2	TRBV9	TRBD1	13	ASSGTTGGAGELF
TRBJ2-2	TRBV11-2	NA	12	ASSLGQNTGELF
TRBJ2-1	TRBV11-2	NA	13	ASSFPGDLYNEQF
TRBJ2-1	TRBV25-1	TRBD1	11	ASRPQGQDEQF
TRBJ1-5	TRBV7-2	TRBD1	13	ASSSQGANNQPQH
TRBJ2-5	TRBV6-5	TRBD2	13	ASSSSGGAQETQY
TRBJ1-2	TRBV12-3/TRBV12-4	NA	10	ASSWGGNGYT
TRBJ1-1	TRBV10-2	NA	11	ASRTAEGTEAF
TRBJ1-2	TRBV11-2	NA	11	ASGWAPSDGYT
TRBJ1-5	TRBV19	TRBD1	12	ASTKDRGPQPQH
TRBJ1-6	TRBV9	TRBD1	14	ASSTQETGGNSPLH
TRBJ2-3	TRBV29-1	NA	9	SVHGPDTQY
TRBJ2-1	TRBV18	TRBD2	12	ASSRGTSGNEQF
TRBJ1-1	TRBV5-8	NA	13	ASSFRWDGGTEAF
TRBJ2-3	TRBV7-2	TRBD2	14	ASSLDAGGSTDTQY
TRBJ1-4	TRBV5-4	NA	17	ASSSTGGKGKATNEKLF
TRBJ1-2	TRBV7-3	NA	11	ASSPGIGYGYT
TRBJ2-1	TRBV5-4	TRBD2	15	ASSLLRLAGVVDEQF
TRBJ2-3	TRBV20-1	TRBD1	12	SASDRGRTDTQY
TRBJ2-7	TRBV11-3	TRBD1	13	ASSPGTGPSYEQY
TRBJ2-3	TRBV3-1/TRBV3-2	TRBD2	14	ASSQGPGLNTDTQY
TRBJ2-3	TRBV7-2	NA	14	ASSESRGAVGDTQY
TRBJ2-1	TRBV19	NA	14	ASSTPGWSSYNEQF
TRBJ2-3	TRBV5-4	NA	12	ASSLRSGTDTQY
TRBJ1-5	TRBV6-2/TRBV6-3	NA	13	ASSYGSGGNQPQH
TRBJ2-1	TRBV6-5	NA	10	ASRTQGNEQF
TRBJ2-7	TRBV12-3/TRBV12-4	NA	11	ASSTPPGREQY
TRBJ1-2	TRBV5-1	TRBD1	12	ASRSTGTGEGYT
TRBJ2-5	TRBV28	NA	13	ASSFIGQGGETQY
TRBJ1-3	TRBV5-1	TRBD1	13	ASSWTGDSGNTIY
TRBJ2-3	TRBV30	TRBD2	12	AWAGTSGTDTQY
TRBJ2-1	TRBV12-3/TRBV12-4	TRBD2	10	ASRGLADEQF
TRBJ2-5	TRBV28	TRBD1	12	ASRLGQDHETQY
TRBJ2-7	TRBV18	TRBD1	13	ASSPTGTGIWEQY
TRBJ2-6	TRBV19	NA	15	ASREPGRSSGANVLT
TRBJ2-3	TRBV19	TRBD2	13	ASSITSGGWDTQY
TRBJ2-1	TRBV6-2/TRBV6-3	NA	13	ASSSRTGWVNEQF